The next 8 T cell receptor beta chains were all read from a single sample in a study of low-dose radiotherapy and immunotherapy resistance in tumors. For amplifying TCRs, the PCR ran for about 22 cycles with Phusion, which was used together with a constant-region primer and the adapter on the V primers. TCRdb re-called the reads with MiXCR, one entry per CDR3 protein. The sample has under 60,000 distinct CDR3 sequences; 33% are singletons. The time point is: after trial treatment. The treatment was: LDRT plus nivolumab, ipilimumab, low-dose cyclophosphamide and aspirin (RACIN trial). Material: PBMCs, obtained after low-dose radiotherapy plus immunotherapy. All receptors derive from a male donor with rectosigmoid adenocarcinoma.

This clonotype is medium-sized by share. The V gene is TRBV5-6, the J gene TRBJ2-5; unclear D gene. Trimming stripped 0 bases from V and 5 bases from J, with 2 bases between. Germline-derived CDR1 and CDR2 are SGHDT and YYEEEE. CDR3 length: 11 amino acids. The CDR3 loop reads CASSLDETQYF. The CDR3 DNA reads as TGTGCCAGCAGCTTGGATGAGACCCAGTACTTC.

This chain links TRBV15 with TRBJ2-1; tentatively, D is TRBD2 (5 bases). Germline V lookup: CDR1 LNHNV, CDR2 YYDKDF (reference sequence). This CDR3 is 16 amino acids long. V was pared by 1 base and J by 3 bases, with 13 bases between. The CDR3 DNA follows: TGTGCCACCAGCAGAGGGGATGGTAGCGTCTACAATGAGCAGTTCTTC. Amino acid sequence: CATSRGDGSVYNEQFF.

This clonotype was counted between two and nine times. The chain employs TRBV28 and TRBJ2-1; no clear D gene. CDR1 and CDR2 (germline): MDHEN, SYDVKM. Trimming took off 6 bases at V and 6 bases at J, with 9 bases between the two ends. CDR3 length equals 12 residues. The CDR3 loop reads CASRHLGNEQFF. The DNA of the CDR3 is TGTGCCAGCAGGCACCTAGGCAATGAGCAGTTCTTC.

The chain employs TRBV7-2 and TRBJ2-5; D is undetermined. Deletions cut 2 bases from V and 1 base from J, with 11 bases between. This CDR3 is 15 amino acids long. Germline CDR1 is SGHTA and CDR2 is FQGNSA. CDR3 sequence reads: CASSLQLAFQETQYF. CDR3 bases: TGTGCCAGCAGCTTACAGTTAGCTTTCCAAGAGACCCAGTACTTC.

In nucleotides, the CDR3 is TGTGCCAGCAGTCCCCTCGGGTTGAGGGGCCCTAAGAAAACTGAAGCTTTCTTT. Protein sequence: CASSPLGLRGPKKTEAFF. The V and J genes are TRBV6-2 or TRBV6-3 and TRBJ1-1; D possibly corresponds to TRBD1 (5 bases). The germline V gene has CDR1 MNHEY and CDR2 SVGEGT. The CDR3 contains 18 residues. Trimming took 5 bases from V and 5 from J, leaving 27 bases between them.

This clonotype showed up many times. The V gene is TRBV7-9, the J gene TRBJ2-5, with 8 bases that match TRBD2. The ends lost 7 bases at V and 3 bases at J; junction bases unmatched: 10. CDR1 and CDR2 (germline): SEHNR, FQNEAQ (reference sequence). This CDR3 spans 15 amino acids. The CDR3 nucleotides read TGTGCCAGCAACCCAGCGGGACTAGATAAAGAGACCCAGTACTTC. This codes for CASNPAGLDKETQYF.

The chain couples TRBV14 to TRBJ2-3; D perhaps matches TRBD2 (6 bases). V was cut by 3 bases and J by 2 bases, with 15 bases left in between. The CDR3 spans 16 residues. Germline V gene lookup returns CDR1 SGHDN and CDR2 FVKESK. The CDR3 nucleotides are TGTGCCAGCAGCCACCGTTGGAGGGGAATCACAGATACGCAGTATTTT. Its translation is CASSHRWRGITDTQYF.

The chain joins TRBV5-1 to TRBJ1-1; D ambiguous. From germline, CDR1 is SGHRS and CDR2 YFSETQ. This CDR3 contains 14 residues. The germline V and J ends were trimmed by 1 base and 2 bases, with 9 bases remaining between them. CDR3 coding DNA: TGCGCCAGCAGCTTGAACAGAGCAAACACTGAAGCTTTCTTT. Translated, it gives CASSLNRANTEAFF.